A selection of T cell receptor beta chains follows, all from one sample in a study of CD8 T cells in ankylosing spondylitis. TCRdb fed the 5' RACE reads into MiXCR, producing one record per CDR3 protein. The table shows roughly 240,000 distinct CDR3 sequences, with over 7% occurring only once. Material for sequencing was blood, either unsorted or a sorted T cell fraction (not recorded which). Every receptor here comes from a female donor with ankylosing spondylitis or in good health (not recorded which). CDR3s include the opening cysteine and the closing phenylalanine or tryptophan. The D gene is left open where the match is weak. A row's size may be missing; if present it is once, few, many or a size class.

D	V	size	J	DNA	CDR3
.	TRBV21-1	.	TRBJ1-2	TGTGCCAGCAGCGCTATTCGGACAGGGGAGTATGGCTACACCTTC	CASSAIRTGEYGYTF
.	TRBV3-1	many	TRBJ2-3	TGTGCCAGCAGCCCCTTTGAGGATACGCAGTATTTT	CASSPFEDTQYF
TRBD2	TRBV7-2	many	TRBJ2-7	TGTGCCAGCAGCTTACCGGGACTAGCGGGAGGAGGTTACGAGCAGTACTTC	CASSLPGLAGGGYEQYF
TRBD1	TRBV25-1	few	TRBJ1-6	TGTGCCAGCAGTGGAAAGGACAGGGCCTGGCAGTCACCCCTCCACTTT	CASSGKDRAWQSPLHF
.	TRBV7-2	.	TRBJ1-4	TGTGCCAGCAGCCTCAACGTTGGAACTAATGAAAAACTGTTTTTT	CASSLNVGTNEKLFF
.	TRBV12-3/TRBV12-4	many	TRBJ2-1	TGTGCCAGCAGTTTAGAGGAGGAGCAGTTCTTC	CASSLEEEQFF
.	TRBV27	many	TRBJ1-1	TGTGCCAGCAGTTGGTCAGGGAGGATGACAGCTTTCTTT	CASSWSGRMTAFF
.	TRBV14	many	TRBJ1-2	TGTGCCAGCAGCGTCGAGGGGTGCGGCTACACCTTC	CASSVEGCGYTF
.	TRBV20-1	many	TRBJ1-1	TGCAGTGCGAAGGCGGGCCCCACTGAAGCTTTCTTT	CSAKAGPTEAFF
.	TRBV12-3/TRBV12-4	few	TRBJ2-7	TGTGCCAGCAGTTTCGATCCGGGCACTTACTACGAGCAGTACTTC	CASSFDPGTYYEQYF
.	TRBV15	many	TRBJ1-4	TGTGCCACCAGCAGGCGTCAGGTTAAGAATGAAAAACTGTTTTTT	CATSRRQVKNEKLFF
.	TRBV5-1	few	TRBJ2-1	TGCGCCAGCAGGAATCCGAATGAGCAGTTCTTC	CASRNPNEQFF
.	TRBV7-2	many	TRBJ1-3	TGTGCCAGCAGCTTCGTGCCCCCTCCTGGAAACACCATATATTTT	CASSFVPPPGNTIYF
TRBD1	TRBV2	many	TRBJ2-2	TGTGCCAGCACCCCGGACAGGCTGTACACCGGGGAGCTGTTTTTT	CASTPDRLYTGELFF
.	TRBV29-1	many	TRBJ1-5	TGCAGCGTTTCCGAGGGGCGAGCGGATCAGCCCCAGCATTTT	CSVSEGRADQPQHF
TRBD1	TRBV20-1	many	TRBJ1-1	TGCAGTGCTAGAGACCCGACAGGGGGCCTCGGGACTTTCTTT	CSARDPTGGLGTFF
TRBD1	TRBV5-6	.	TRBJ2-3	TGTGCCAGCAGCTTGGTAGGACAGGGGGTGGGGTCGCAGTATTTT	CASSLVGQGVGSQYF
.	TRBV7-9	.	TRBJ1-2	TGTGCCAGCAGCTTAGACAGGCATGGCTACACCTTC	CASSLDRHGYTF
.	TRBV29-1	many	TRBJ2-1	TGCAGCGTCGACCGGGACTCTTCCTACAATGAGCAGTTCTTC	CSVDRDSSYNEQFF
TRBD1	TRBV7-2	few	TRBJ2-5	TGTGCCAGCAGCCCATTGGGACAGCCCCACGAGACCCAGTACTTC	CASSPLGQPHETQYF
.	TRBV4-3	many	TRBJ1-5	TGCGCCAGCAGCCAGTGGTCTGGTCAGCCCCAGCATTTT	CASSQWSGQPQHF
.	TRBV21-1	many	TRBJ2-7	TGTGCCAGCAGCAACACCTACGAGCAGTACTTC	CASSNTYEQYF
.	TRBV4-3	few	TRBJ2-7	TGCGCCAGCAGCCAAGAGAATTACAGGTCTGAGCAGTACTTC	CASSQENYRSEQYF
.	TRBV6-1	many	TRBJ2-3	TGTGCCAGCAGGATGGGAGAGGCAGATACGCAGTATTTT	CASRMGEADTQYF
TRBD1	TRBV5-1	many	TRBJ1-1	TGCGCCAGCAGCCACGGGACAGGGAACACTGAAGCTTTCTTT	CASSHGTGNTEAFF
.	TRBV2	many	TRBJ1-2	TGTGCCAGCGATGATGGCTACACCTTC	CASDDGYTF
TRBD2	TRBV6-1	many	TRBJ2-7	TGTGCCAGCAGTCCCAGCGGGGTGCCCGCTAATGAGCAGTACTTC	CASSPSGVPANEQYF
TRBD2	TRBV27	many	TRBJ2-7	TGTGCCAGCAGTTCCCCGGGACTAGCGGGACTATACCCCTACGAGCAGTACTTC	CASSSPGLAGLYPYEQYF
TRBD1	TRBV20-1	many	TRBJ1-5	TGCAGTGCTACAGGGGGCACTTATAGCAATCAGCCCCAGCATTTT	CSATGGTYSNQPQHF
.	TRBV12-3/TRBV12-4	many	TRBJ2-7	TGTGCCAGCAGTACGGGAAGGTACGAGCAGTACTTC	CASSTGRYEQYF
TRBD1	TRBV5-1	many	TRBJ1-2	TGCGCCAGCAGCTTGGCCCCGGGACAGGGGCGGGGCTACACCTTC	CASSLAPGQGRGYTF
TRBD2	TRBV7-8	many	TRBJ2-7	TGTGCCAGCAGCTTAGGACTAGCGGGAGCTCAATCCTACGAGCAGTACTTC	CASSLGLAGAQSYEQYF
.	TRBV7-3	many	TRBJ2-7	TGTGCCAGCAGCTTAACCCGGGGTACATGGGACGAGCAGTACTTC	CASSLTRGTWDEQYF
.	TRBV12-3/TRBV12-4	.	TRBJ2-7	TGTGCCAGCAGTTTTGGGATCGAGCAGTACTTC	CASSFGIEQYF
TRBD1	TRBV5-1	many	TRBJ2-6	TGCGCCAGCAGCTTGGATAAGGGACAGACTTACTCTGGGGCCAACGTCCTGACTTTC	CASSLDKGQTYSGANVLTF
TRBD1	TRBV10-3	many	TRBJ2-7	TGTGCCATCGGACAGGGAAAGAGGACCTACGAGCAGTACTTC	CAIGQGKRTYEQYF
.	TRBV9	many	TRBJ1-6	TGTGCCAGCAGCGTAGATTGGGGTCAGAATTCACCCCTCCACTTT	CASSVDWGQNSPLHF
.	TRBV15	many	TRBJ2-1	TGTGCCACCAGCAGAGATCTGGGTGCGGGGGAGCAGTTCTTC	CATSRDLGAGEQFF
.	TRBV6-1	many	TRBJ2-1	TGTGCCAGCAGTGAAGCGCGGAACTCCTACAATGAGCAGTTCTTC	CASSEARNSYNEQFF
.	TRBV25-1	many	TRBJ1-2	TGTGCCAGCAAACCCCCTTTCTCGGGGGGCTACACCTTC	CASKPPFSGGYTF
.	TRBV5-1	many	TRBJ2-4	TGCGCCAGCAGCCAGGTTGGAGAAAACATTCAGTACTTC	CASSQVGENIQYF
.	TRBV7-6	.	TRBJ2-1	TGTGCCAACAGCTTGGGCGGGTTCAATGAGCAGTTCTTC	CANSLGGFNEQFF
.	TRBV7-2	many	TRBJ2-7	TGTGCCAGCAGCTTAGCCGGCCACTACGAGCAGTACTTC	CASSLAGHYEQYF
TRBD1	TRBV30	many	TRBJ1-4	TGTGCCTGGTCCCGGGACAGTGGGCGATTCGAAAAACTGTTTTTT	CAWSRDSGRFEKLFF
TRBD2	TRBV6-2/TRBV6-3	many	TRBJ2-1	TGTGCCAGCAGTTACCCGACTAGCGGGTCCAATGAGCAGTTCTTC	CASSYPTSGSNEQFF
TRBD1	TRBV4-2	.	TRBJ2-2	TGTGCCAGCAGTCAGGGGTCAGGGGGCTCAGGGGCCGGGGAGCTGTTTTTT	CASSQGSGGSGAGELFF
TRBD1	TRBV29-1	.	TRBJ2-3	TGCAGCGTTGGGGACAGGATTTCAGATACGCAGTATTTT	CSVGDRISDTQYF
.	TRBV7-9	many	TRBJ1-2	TGTGCCAGCACCCGCGGGGCCGCCTATGGCTACACCTTC	CASTRGAAYGYTF
TRBD2	TRBV6-2/TRBV6-3	.	TRBJ2-3	TGTGCCAGCAGTTATAAGGGGGCCTATCAATCGAGCGGGAGGGTTACAGATACGCAGTATTTT	CASSYKGAYQSSGRVTDTQYF
.	TRBV15	.	TRBJ2-7	TGTGCCACCGGGGACGAGTCGCACTACGAGCAGTACTTC	CATGDESHYEQYF
.	TRBV2	.	TRBJ2-1	TGTGCCAGCAGTGATGGCATGGGCTCGATGGGAGGCAAGGAGCAGTTCTTC	CASSDGMGSMGGKEQFF
TRBD1	TRBV19	many	TRBJ2-1	TGTGCCAGTAGTACGGCGACGACAGGGATGGGGGAGCAGTTCTTC	CASSTATTGMGEQFF
.	TRBV9	many	TRBJ2-2	TGTGCCAGCAGCGTAGGGGGGAACACCGGGGAGCTGTTTTTT	CASSVGGNTGELFF